This T cell receptor (beta chain) was identified in a study of blood T cell repertoires in COVID-19. Profiled with immunoSEQ multiplex PCR; TCRdb holds only in-frame clones, not every one. This table holds approximately 120,000 clones, about 89% found once. This clone was observed a handful of times. The V and J ends lost 0 bases and 4 bases, in that order; junction bases with no gene match: 11. Germline values: CDR1 LGHNA, CDR2 YNFKEQ. The CDR3 length is 17 residues. Sequenced sample: peripheral blood. This TCR came from a human donor with acute or convalescent COVID-19. The donor label of this sample is uncertain. The chain uses TRBV4-2 and TRBJ1-2; 7 nucleotides match TRBD1. CDR3 coding DNA: TGTGCCAGCAGCCAAGATTCTGGGACAGCAGGCTTCTATGGCTACACCTTC. Its translation is CASSQDSGTAGFYGYTF.